These T cell receptor beta chains were read from a single sample in a study of tumor-infiltrating lymphocytes in primary liver carcinoma. TCRdb reprocessed the multiplex PCR reads via MiXCR and lists one record per CDR3 protein. The sample has roughly 20,000 distinct CDR3 sequences, around 72% seen once. The specimen sequenced was liver tumor tissue from sampling region 1. These receptor sequences come from a man aged 40-49 years with primary liver carcinoma and hepatitis B virus infection. CDR3s include the opening cysteine and the closing phenylalanine or tryptophan. A D gene is named only where the DNA matches it firmly. Size is stated for part of the rows, as once, few or many counts, or as a class when the clone is expanded.

d_call j_call clone_size v_call cdr3_aa cdr3_nt
. TRBJ2-7 . TRBV6-5 CVSSRTDTYEQYF TGTGTCAGCAGCCGGACAGATACTTACGAGCAGTACTTC
. TRBJ2-1 . TRBV4-3 CASCHDRVDTYNEQFF TGCGCCAGCTGCCATGATAGAGTAGACACCTACAATGAGCAGTTTTTC
. TRBJ2-5 . TRBV29-1 CSRLTQGKETQYF TGCAGCAGACTCACTCAGGGGAAGGAGACCCAGTACTTC
. TRBJ2-1 . TRBV11-2 CASSLYRLISERFF TGCGCCAGCAGCTTATACCGGCTAATTAGTGAGCGGTTCTTC
. TRBJ1-2 . TRBV19 CASSRGEEIVNGYTF TGTGCCTCCTCGCGGGGGGAAGAGATTGTAAATGGCTACACCTTC
TRBD1 TRBJ2-7 . TRBV11-2 CVSSLGTGRTYEQHF TGTGTCAGCAGCCTAGGGACAGGGAGAACCTACGAGCAGCACTTT
TRBD1 TRBJ2-7 . TRBV12-3/TRBV12-4 CTSSTGQGKQYF TGTACTAGCAGCACGGGACAGGGGAAGCAGTACTTC
. TRBJ2-7 . TRBV29-1 CNIGTNHEQYF TGCAACATCGGGACAAACCACGAGCAGTACTTC
. TRBJ1-2 . TRBV7-9 CASSPEGRLSQYGHTF TGTGCCAGCAGCCCCGAGGGCAGGCTGTCCCAGTATGGCCATACTTTC
. TRBJ1-5 . TRBV6-5 CASSYIRPTATSNQSQHF TGTGCCAGCAGTTATATCCGGCCGACAGCCACTAGCAATCAGTCCCAACATTTT
. TRBJ2-1 . TRBV11-2 CASILAAGVINEQFF TGTGCCAGCATCTTAGCTGCAGGAGTTATCAATGAGCAATTCTTC
. TRBJ2-7 . TRBV29-1 CSTRVVGEQYF TGCAGCACTAGGGTAGTGGGCGAGCAGTACTTC
. TRBJ2-1 once TRBV11-2 CANSLAARVVNEQFF TGTGCTAACAGCTTAGCTGCAAGAGTTGTCAATGAGCAGTTCTTC
TRBD2 TRBJ2-7 many TRBV2 CASSATSARFSYEQYF TGTGCCAGCAGCGCCACTAGCGCCCGATTCTCCTACGAGCAGTACTTC
. TRBJ1-1 . TRBV25-1 CASRGQMNSEAFF TGTGCCAGCAGAGGACAGATGAACTCCGAAGCTTTCTTT
TRBD1 TRBJ2-1 . TRBV11-3 CASSPAGQGVVVEQFF TGTGCTAGCAGCCCAGCAGGACAGGGGGTAGTAGTTGAGCAGTTCTTC
. TRBJ2-1 . TRBV4-1 CASSQSSGWNIEQFF TGCGCAAGCAGTCAAAGTAGCGGATGGAACATTGAGCAGTTCTTC
. TRBJ2-7 . TRBV11-2 CASSLTGIAYEQYF TGTGCCAGCAGCTTAACTGGCATTGCCTACGAGCAGTACTTC
. TRBJ1-3 . TRBV4-1 CASSQSDRLYGNTIYF TGCGCCAGCAGCCAGAGTGACAGATTGTATGGAAACACTATATATTTT
TRBD2 TRBJ2-2 once TRBV6-1 CANGGLAVTGELFF TGTGCCAACGGGGGACTAGCGGTGACTGGGGAACTGTTTTTT
. TRBJ1-1 . TRBV28 CATLNRVNTEAFF TGTGCCACACTGAACAGGGTAAACACTGAAGCTTTCTTT
. TRBJ2-5 . TRBV7-9 CASIQLGELLETQYF TGTGCCAGCATCCAATTAGGGGAGTTACTAGAGACCCAGTACTTC
. TRBJ2-5 . TRBV11-2 CASCLVRLGGVETHYF TGTGCCAGCTGCTTAGTTCGGCTGGGGGGCGTGGAGACCCACTACTTC
. TRBJ2-7 . TRBV6-1 CVSNPSDGANYEQYF TGTGTCAGCAACCCCTCTGACGGGGCCAACTACGAGCAGTACTTC
. TRBJ1-1 once TRBV6-2/TRBV6-3 CASSYISTEAFF TGTGCCAGCAGTTACATCAGTACTGAAGCTTTCTTT
TRBD2 TRBJ2-2 once TRBV5-6 CARNKGGQLAGLTGELFF TGTGCTAGGAACAAGGGGGGACAACTAGCGGGGTTGACCGGGGAGCTGTTTTTT
. TRBJ2-3 many TRBV11-2 CASSPQTHTDTQYF TGTGCCAGCAGCCCACAAACTCACACAGATACGCAGTATTTT
TRBD1 TRBJ1-5 many TRBV19 CASGTGGNQPQHF TGTGCCAGTGGGACAGGGGGCAATCAGCCCCAGCATTTT
. TRBJ2-7 . TRBV6-5 CASSRTDAYEQCF TGTGCCAGCAGCAGGACAGATGCCTATGAGCAGTGCTTC
. TRBJ2-4 . TRBV10-3 CAISDRGEKIIQYF TGTGCCATCAGTGACCGGGGCGAGAAAATCATTCAGTACTTC
. TRBJ2-7 . TRBV29-1 CGTKVVDEQYF TGCGGCACCAAGGTAGTGGACGAGCAGTACTTC
. TRBJ1-1 . TRBV6-4 CASSEDMDTEAFF TGTGCCAGCAGCGAAGACATGGACACTGAAGCCTTCTTT
. TRBJ2-1 . TRBV29-1 CSARPGGGGQFF TGCAGCGCCCGCCCAGGGGGGGGTGGGCAGTTCTTC
. TRBJ2-2 . TRBV6-1 CASSVQQGGGGELFF TGTGCCAGCAGTGTCCAACAGGGGGGGGGCGGGGAGCTGTTTTTT
TRBD2 TRBJ2-1 many TRBV29-1 CSVGLGTSVSGEQFF TGCAGCGTCGGGTTGGGGACTAGCGTTTCCGGTGAGCAGTTCTTC
. TRBJ1-2 once TRBV29-1 CSVWDPGQDHVYTF TGCAGCGTATGGGACCCGGGCCAGGACCATGTCTACACCTTC
. TRBJ1-1 once TRBV6-1 CVISEGRGPFEAFF TGTGTCATCAGTGAAGGCAGGGGACCCTTTGAAGCTTTCTTT
. TRBJ1-5 . TRBV4-1 CDTVPGGLSNQPQHF TGCGATACCGTCCCGGGGGGGCTTAGCAATCAGCCCCAGCATTTT
TRBD2 TRBJ2-2 . TRBV6-2/TRBV6-3 CASSYWLAGAYGELFF TGTGCCAGCAGTTATTGGCTAGCGGGAGCCTACGGGGAGCTGTTTTTT
. TRBJ1-4 few TRBV6-6 CASKQGPHNEKLFF TGTGCCAGCAAACAGGGACCCCATAATGAAAAACTGTTTTTT
. TRBJ2-7 . TRBV29-1 CNVVSVEAFYEQYF TGCAACGTTGTTTCAGTGGAAGCATTCTACGAGCAGTACTTC
. TRBJ2-1 . TRBV4-2 CDSSLGHGDDEQFF TGTGACAGCAGCCTAGGGCACGGCGACGATGAGCAGTTCTTC
. TRBJ2-2 . TRBV6-1 CACSETHPGGTAITGELFF TGTGCCTGCAGTGAAACCCATCCCGGGGGCACCGCGATCACCGGGGAGCTGTTTTTT
. TRBJ2-5 . TRBV29-1 CSVEIVGVEIQYF TGCAGCGTTGAAATCGTGGGAGTAGAGATCCAGTACTTC
. TRBJ2-7 . TRBV18 CASSHSYEQYF TGTGCCAGCTCCCACTCCTACGAGCAGTACTTC
. TRBJ2-5 . TRBV14 CASSHRSGCPQETQYF TGCGCCAGCAGCCATAGGAGCGGGTGCCCGCAAGAGACCCAATACTTC
. TRBJ2-3 . TRBV11-2 CASSACVDTQYF TGTGCCAGCAGCGCCTGCGTAGATACGCAGTATTTT
. TRBJ1-1 . TRBV28 CASITQHTEAFF TGTGCCAGCATCACACAACACACTGAAGCTTTCTTT
. TRBJ2-7 . TRBV11-2 CASSFATYDQYF TGTGCCAGCAGCTTTGCAACCTACGATCAGTACTTC
. TRBJ2-7 . TRBV11-2 CASSTTGLGEEQYF TGTGCCAGCAGTACCACCGGGCTCGGCGAGGAGCAGTACTTC
. TRBJ2-7 . TRBV11-3 CASRLQSKQYF TGTGCCAGCCGCCTCCAGAGCAAGCAGTACTTC
TRBD1 TRBJ2-7 many TRBV28 CASSWGQGSYEQYF TGTGCCAGCAGTTGGGGACAGGGGTCCTACGAGCAGTACTTC
. TRBJ1-1 . TRBV6-2/TRBV6-3 CASGYPKLNTEAFF TGTGCCAGCGGTTACCCAAAGCTGAACACTGAAGCTTTCTTC